The rows below give T cell receptor beta chains drawn from one sample of a study of OX40 agonist ivuxolimab in advanced cancers. Profiling relied on immunoSEQ multiplex PCR, and the TCRdb table lists in-frame clones only, not all of them. The top ten hold roughly 15% of the sample, which has tens of thousands of clones, 80% to 90% seen once. The sequenced sample was CD4+ or CD8+ T cells sorted from blood, obtained in a trial of the OX40 agonist ivuxolimab. These receptors all come from an adult with an advanced solid tumor such as melanoma, head and neck, liver or kidney cancer. The CDR3 runs from the conserved cysteine through the conserved F or W. The D gene is left open where the match is weak. Not all rows give a size; the values are once, few, many and, for expanded clones, a class.

cdr3_nt: TGTGCCAGCAGTCCCCGGGACAGGGTTCATGAAAAACTGTTTTTT; cdr3_aa: CASSPRDRVHEKLFF; clone_size: .; v_call: TRBV27; d_call: TRBD1; j_call: TRBJ1-4
cdr3_nt: TGTGCCAGCAGTTTCATTAACTGGGGGACCTACAATGAGCAGTTCTTC; cdr3_aa: CASSFINWGTYNEQFF; clone_size: .; v_call: TRBV27; d_call: .; j_call: TRBJ2-1
cdr3_nt: TGTGCCAGCAGTGTCGGGAATGAGCAGTTCTTC; cdr3_aa: CASSVGNEQFF; clone_size: once; v_call: TRBV25-1; d_call: .; j_call: TRBJ2-1
cdr3_nt: TGTGCCAGCAGCGCGGAGGGGACCAGCACAGATACGCAGTATTTT; cdr3_aa: CASSAEGTSTDTQYF; clone_size: .; v_call: TRBV9; d_call: .; j_call: TRBJ2-3
cdr3_nt: TGCAGCGTTGAAGATGACAGGGTGTATGGCTACACCTTC; cdr3_aa: CSVEDDRVYGYTF; clone_size: few; v_call: TRBV29-1; d_call: TRBD1; j_call: TRBJ1-2
cdr3_nt: TGTGCCAGCAGTTTGAAGCGGGAGTGGGGCAAAAACATTCAGTACTTC; cdr3_aa: CASSLKREWGKNIQYF; clone_size: once; v_call: TRBV28; d_call: TRBD2; j_call: TRBJ2-4
cdr3_nt: TGTGCCAGCAGCTTAGCTGGGGACCCCTCCTACGAGCAGTACTTC; cdr3_aa: CASSLAGDPSYEQYF; clone_size: once; v_call: TRBV7-9; d_call: .; j_call: TRBJ2-7
cdr3_nt: TGCGCCAGCAGCTACAACAGGGGTTTCGACAATGAGCAGTTCTTC; cdr3_aa: CASSYNRGFDNEQFF; clone_size: once; v_call: TRBV5-1; d_call: TRBD1; j_call: TRBJ2-1
cdr3_nt: TGTGCCAGCAGTCCTCAGGGCGGGGGTGAGCAGTTCTTC; cdr3_aa: CASSPQGGGEQFF; clone_size: .; v_call: TRBV2; d_call: TRBD2; j_call: TRBJ2-1
cdr3_nt: TGCGCCAGCAGCCCAGAACAGGGTACCTACGAGCAGTACTTC; cdr3_aa: CASSPEQGTYEQYF; clone_size: .; v_call: TRBV5-1; d_call: .; j_call: TRBJ2-7
cdr3_nt: TGCACCAGCAGCCCCCCAGCGGCTAGCGGGAGGGCCTATGAGCAGTTCTTC; cdr3_aa: CTSSPPAASGRAYEQFF; clone_size: .; v_call: TRBV1; d_call: .; j_call: TRBJ2-1
cdr3_nt: TGTGCCAGCAGCTTTGCTACCGCTAACTATGGCTACACCTTC; cdr3_aa: CASSFATANYGYTF; clone_size: .; v_call: TRBV13; d_call: .; j_call: TRBJ1-2
cdr3_nt: TGTGCCAGCAGTGAAGTGGGGTCCTACGAGCAGTACTTC; cdr3_aa: CASSEVGSYEQYF; clone_size: .; v_call: TRBV25-1; d_call: .; j_call: TRBJ2-7
cdr3_nt: TGTGCCAGCAGTCCGACTCCGGGACTGCCGAACACTGAAGCTTTCTTT; cdr3_aa: CASSPTPGLPNTEAFF; clone_size: .; v_call: TRBV27; d_call: .; j_call: TRBJ1-1
cdr3_nt: TGTGCCAGCAGCGTAAGCGGGAGGGTCGATGAGCAGTTCTTC; cdr3_aa: CASSVSGRVDEQFF; clone_size: once; v_call: TRBV9; d_call: TRBD2; j_call: TRBJ2-1
cdr3_nt: TGTGCCAGCAGCCCGAGGGGACAGGGGGTAATGAACACTGAAGCTTTCTTT; cdr3_aa: CASSPRGQGVMNTEAFF; clone_size: .; v_call: TRBV7-9; d_call: TRBD1; j_call: TRBJ1-1
cdr3_nt: TGCGCCAGCAGCCAAGACCGGACAGGGGTATCGAAGACCCAGTACTTC; cdr3_aa: CASSQDRTGVSKTQYF; clone_size: .; v_call: TRBV4-3; d_call: TRBD1; j_call: TRBJ2-5
cdr3_nt: TGTGCCAGCAGCTTACTGACCTCGGGCAATGAGCAGTTCTTC; cdr3_aa: CASSLLTSGNEQFF; clone_size: .; v_call: TRBV13; d_call: .; j_call: TRBJ2-1
cdr3_nt: TGTGCCAGTAGAGGGAGCTACGAGCAGTACTTC; cdr3_aa: CASRGSYEQYF; clone_size: .; v_call: TRBV19; d_call: .; j_call: TRBJ2-7
cdr3_nt: TGTGCCAGCAGCTCCCCAAGCGGCTCGGCTTTCTTT; cdr3_aa: CASSSPSGSAFF; clone_size: .; v_call: TRBV7-2; d_call: .; j_call: TRBJ1-1
cdr3_nt: TGCAGCGTTGACGGCAGGGACTCCTACGAGCAGTACTTC; cdr3_aa: CSVDGRDSYEQYF; clone_size: .; v_call: TRBV29-1; d_call: .; j_call: TRBJ2-7
cdr3_nt: TGCAGCGTTGAACCTCTCGGCAGGGACAGGAGCCAAGAGACCCAGTACTTC; cdr3_aa: CSVEPLGRDRSQETQYF; clone_size: .; v_call: TRBV29-1; d_call: TRBD1; j_call: TRBJ2-5
cdr3_nt: TGTGCCTGGAGCCTAGGGTCGGATACGCAGTATTTT; cdr3_aa: CAWSLGSDTQYF; clone_size: .; v_call: TRBV30; d_call: .; j_call: TRBJ2-3
cdr3_nt: TGTGCCAGCAGCTCCCGGTCCGGGAGGCAAAACAATGAGCAGTTCTTC; cdr3_aa: CASSSRSGRQNNEQFF; clone_size: .; v_call: TRBV7-9; d_call: TRBD2; j_call: TRBJ2-1
cdr3_nt: TGTGCCAGCGGCAGACAAGAGCTAAATTCACCCCTCCACTTT; cdr3_aa: CASGRQELNSPLHF; clone_size: .; v_call: TRBV7-9; d_call: .; j_call: TRBJ1-6
cdr3_nt: TGTGCCAGCACTAAGGGGTCGGGGACTATCACAGATACGCAGTATTTT; cdr3_aa: CASTKGSGTITDTQYF; clone_size: .; v_call: TRBV25-1; d_call: TRBD2; j_call: TRBJ2-3
cdr3_nt: TGTGCCAGCAGTGGGGGAACCCTTGGCTATGGCTACACCTTC; cdr3_aa: CASSGGTLGYGYTF; clone_size: .; v_call: TRBV2; d_call: .; j_call: TRBJ1-2
cdr3_nt: TGCAGCGTTGTAAGGGAAGACACTGAAGCTTTCTTT; cdr3_aa: CSVVREDTEAFF; clone_size: .; v_call: TRBV29-1; d_call: .; j_call: TRBJ1-1
cdr3_nt: TGTGCCAGCAGAGGGGCAGCGAACACCGGGGAGCTGTTTTTT; cdr3_aa: CASRGAANTGELFF; clone_size: few; v_call: TRBV6-1; d_call: .; j_call: TRBJ2-2
cdr3_nt: TGTGCCAGCAGTAATCCCCACACGCCAGGGGGATACCAAGAGACCCAGTACTTC; cdr3_aa: CASSNPHTPGGYQETQYF; clone_size: .; v_call: TRBV11-2; d_call: TRBD1; j_call: TRBJ2-5
cdr3_nt: TGTGCCAGCAGCCCCATAGGGCAGGGTAGGGGTGAAAAACTGTTTTTT; cdr3_aa: CASSPIGQGRGEKLFF; clone_size: .; v_call: TRBV11-2; d_call: .; j_call: TRBJ1-4
cdr3_nt: TGTGCCAGCAGCCCTCATAAGGGACAGACAGATACGCAGTATTTT; cdr3_aa: CASSPHKGQTDTQYF; clone_size: once; v_call: TRBV7-9; d_call: TRBD1; j_call: TRBJ2-3
cdr3_nt: TGTGCCAGCAAGCAGGAGCTAAAAGGGGAAAAACTGTTTTTT; cdr3_aa: CASKQELKGEKLFF; clone_size: .; v_call: TRBV25-1; d_call: .; j_call: TRBJ1-4
cdr3_nt: TGTGCCAGCAGTTCGACAGGGGGAGGCTACACCTTC; cdr3_aa: CASSSTGGGYTF; clone_size: .; v_call: TRBV27; d_call: TRBD1; j_call: TRBJ1-2
cdr3_nt: TGTGCCAGCAGCTTGTCAGGGCTACTTAACACTGAAGCTTTCTTT; cdr3_aa: CASSLSGLLNTEAFF; clone_size: .; v_call: TRBV13; d_call: .; j_call: TRBJ1-1
cdr3_nt: TGTGCCAGCAGCTTTTCTCAGGGAGGTAATTCACCCCTCCACTTT; cdr3_aa: CASSFSQGGNSPLHF; clone_size: few; v_call: TRBV7-1; d_call: .; j_call: TRBJ1-6
cdr3_nt: TGTGCCAGCAGTTTTACTAATTCACCCCTCCACTTT; cdr3_aa: CASSFTNSPLHF; clone_size: .; v_call: TRBV6-5; d_call: .; j_call: TRBJ1-6
cdr3_nt: TGTGCCAGCAGCCTTCAGGGACTATACACAGATACGCAGTATTTT; cdr3_aa: CASSLQGLYTDTQYF; clone_size: once; v_call: TRBV9; d_call: TRBD2; j_call: TRBJ2-3
cdr3_nt: TGTGCCACCAGCAGGAGTGGACAGGGGTGGGGAACTGAAGCTTTCTTT; cdr3_aa: CATSRSGQGWGTEAFF; clone_size: .; v_call: TRBV15; d_call: TRBD1; j_call: TRBJ1-1
cdr3_nt: TGCGCCAGCAGCTTCCGGACCTCGGCCGGGGAGCTGTTTTTT; cdr3_aa: CASSFRTSAGELFF; clone_size: .; v_call: TRBV4-1; d_call: .; j_call: TRBJ2-2
cdr3_nt: TGCGCCAGCAGCTCCGAATACAGGGGAGGAGATACGCAGTATTTT; cdr3_aa: CASSSEYRGGDTQYF; clone_size: .; v_call: TRBV5-1; d_call: .; j_call: TRBJ2-3
cdr3_nt: TGCGCCAGCAGCTTGAGGCTAGCGGGGCCTTACGAGCAGTACTTC; cdr3_aa: CASSLRLAGPYEQYF; clone_size: .; v_call: TRBV5-1; d_call: TRBD2; j_call: TRBJ2-7
cdr3_nt: TGTGCCAGCAGCGCCGAGGGTGGGCGGGGACCCACAGATACGCAGTATTTT; cdr3_aa: CASSAEGGRGPTDTQYF; clone_size: .; v_call: TRBV13; d_call: .; j_call: TRBJ2-3
cdr3_nt: TGTGCCAGCAGCAAATGGGTTTGGGGTAAGCGGGGGAACAATGAGCAGTTCTTC; cdr3_aa: CASSKWVWGKRGNNEQFF; clone_size: .; v_call: TRBV21-1; d_call: .; j_call: TRBJ2-1
cdr3_nt: TGTGCCAGCAGTTCAGGCCTAGGGCCTAATGAAAAACTGTTTTTT; cdr3_aa: CASSSGLGPNEKLFF; clone_size: .; v_call: TRBV2; d_call: .; j_call: TRBJ1-4
cdr3_nt: TGTGCCAGCAGTTCTCCTAGCGGGAGGCAGACCCAGTACTTC; cdr3_aa: CASSSPSGRQTQYF; clone_size: .; v_call: TRBV6-8; d_call: TRBD2; j_call: TRBJ2-5
cdr3_nt: TGTGCCATCAGGGCCCCACAGGGGGCCAATGAGCAGTTCTTC; cdr3_aa: CAIRAPQGANEQFF; clone_size: .; v_call: TRBV10-3; d_call: TRBD1; j_call: TRBJ2-1
cdr3_nt: TGTGCCAGCAGCCAAGGGCATGAGCAGTTCTTC; cdr3_aa: CASSQGHEQFF; clone_size: .; v_call: TRBV6-5; d_call: .; j_call: TRBJ2-1
cdr3_nt: TGCGCCAGCAGCCAAGTGGGGGGGAATGGCTACACCTTC; cdr3_aa: CASSQVGGNGYTF; clone_size: .; v_call: TRBV4-1; d_call: .; j_call: TRBJ1-2
cdr3_nt: TGTGCCAGCAGTTTCCTTTTAGCGGGAGCGGATACGCAGTATTTT; cdr3_aa: CASSFLLAGADTQYF; clone_size: .; v_call: TRBV27; d_call: TRBD2; j_call: TRBJ2-3
cdr3_nt: TGTGCCAGCAGCGTCTTGGCTTTGGACGAGCAGTACTTC; cdr3_aa: CASSVLALDEQYF; clone_size: .; v_call: TRBV7-9; d_call: .; j_call: TRBJ2-7